The 14 T cell receptor beta chains reported below all come from one sample, sequenced in a study of T-cell memory formation after mild COVID-19. TCRdb called the 5' RACE reads again in MiXCR, with one record for every CDR3 protein. The data contain 250,000 to 350,000 distinct CDR3 sequences, around 15% of them singletons. What was sequenced was PBMCs or a T cell subset sorted from them (not recorded which). The receptors shown here come from a man between 18 and 35 years old who had mild COVID-19 (a few samples of this study predate the infection). Cell type and time point are not known.

This clonotype was observed at least ten times. V usage is TRBV7-2 and J usage is TRBJ2-5; D unresolved. V was cut by 2 bases and J by 4 bases, with 5 bases left in between. The germline CDR1 and CDR2 sequences are SGHTA and FQGNSA. This CDR3 is built from 12 residues. CDR3 in DNA: TGTGCCAGCAGCTTATTTTCAGAGACCCAGTACTTC. It codes for CASSLFSETQYF.

This chain joins TRBV19 and TRBJ1-1; D uncertain. CDR1 LNHDA and CDR2 SQIVND come from the germline V gene (reference sequence). Trimming stripped 0 bases from V and 11 bases from J, with 16 bases between. This CDR3 has 14 residues. This CDR3 reads CASSIDKRRIQAFF. CDR3 DNA sequence: TGTGCCAGTAGTATAGACAAACGTCGGATACAGGCTTTCTTT.

This sequence joins TRBV29-1 and TRBJ2-5; 8 nucleotides line up with TRBD1. Trimming at V came to 6 bases and at J to 4 bases, leaving 13 bases not matched to a gene. From germline, CDR1 is SQVTM and CDR2 ANQGSEA. The CDR3 consists of 15 residues. CDR3 sequence reads: CSVAEGGDRRETQYF. DNA of the CDR3: TGCAGCGTCGCTGAAGGTGGGGACAGGAGAGAGACCCAGTACTTC.

This chain links TRBV5-1 with TRBJ2-1; D not resolved. The CDR3 has 16 amino acids. CDR1 SGHRS and CDR2 YFSETQ come from the germline V gene. V lost 0 bases and J lost 5, with 15 bases in between. The CDR3 DNA is TGCGCCAGCAGCTTGGCCCGACGGGCTTGGGACAATGAGCAGTTCTTC. It yields the protein CASSLARRAWDNEQFF.

The J gene is TRBJ1-1, the V gene TRBV2; the D gene is possibly TRBD1 (5 bases). Looked up from germline, CDR1 is SNHLY and CDR2 is FYNNEI. V was shortened by 4 bases and J by 10 bases, with 13 bases between the two germline ends. This CDR3 is 12 amino acids long. CDR3 sequence: CASSGYTGSAFF. The CDR3, as DNA: TGTGCCAGCAGTGGGTATACAGGTTCAGCTTTCTTT.

The J gene is TRBJ1-5, the V gene TRBV12-3 or TRBV12-4; unclear D gene. The CDR3 covers 12 residues. Trimming took 7 bases from V and 9 from J, leaving 13 bases between them. The CDR3 region has the DNA TGTGCCAGCACCGAGAAGGGTGCGCCCCAGCATTTT. Translating gives CASTEKGAPQHF.

This CDR3 reads CASRLAGNRGYSGNTIYF. The CDR3 DNA reads TGTGCAAGTCGCTTAGCGGGGAACAGGGGGTACTCTGGAAACACCATATATTTT. This chain links TRBV12-2 with TRBJ1-3; the DNA was not compared with TRBD1, the D call given in the table. TRBV12-2 constitutes a pseudogene. CDR3 size: 18 residues.

The rearrangement joins TRBV4-2 to TRBJ2-3; TRBD2 matches 11 bases. Germline V gene lookup returns CDR1 LGHNA and CDR2 YNFKEQ. This CDR3 comprises 16 residues. Unmatched junction bases numbered 6, after V lost 1 base and J lost 6 bases. The CDR3 protein is CASSQGLAGLLDTQYF. CDR3 DNA: TGTGCCAGCAGCCAAGGACTAGCGGGGCTCCTTGATACGCAGTATTTT.

The table lists this clonotype with a few counts. This sequence joins TRBV7-9 and TRBJ2-3; possibly TRBD1 or TRBD2 for D (5 bases each). V lost 5 bases to trimming and J lost 0 bases, with 15 bases between them. This CDR3 is built from 16 residues. Germline lookup yields CDR1 SEHNR and CDR2 FQNEAQ (reference sequence). CDR3 DNA: TGTGCCAGCAGCCCACGGGGCCACCTAAGCACAGATACGCAGTATTTT. Its protein is CASSPRGHLSTDTQYF.

This clonotype was seen a few times. This chain connects TRBV19 to TRBJ2-4; tentatively, D is TRBD2 (6 bases). Trimming stripped 6 bases from V and 0 bases from J, with 9 bases between. CDR1 and CDR2 from the germline V gene are LNHDA and SQIVND (reference sequence). The CDR3 contains 14 residues. The CDR3 region is CASSRDLAKNIQYF. The CDR3 DNA reads TGTGCCAGTAGCAGGGACTTAGCCAAAAACATTCAGTACTTC.

This chain uses TRBV6-6 with TRBJ2-7; TRBD2 agrees at 7 bases. J lost 6 bases, V lost 8 bases, and 4 bases had no gene match. There are 11 residues in the CDR3. CDR1 MNHNY and CDR2 SVGAGI come from the germline V gene (reference sequence). The CDR3 loop is CASGGVREQYF. In DNA form, the CDR3 reads TGTGCCAGCGGGGGGGTGCGCGAGCAGTACTTC.

This sequence joins TRBV7-6 and TRBJ2-2; D call uncertain. V was cut by 8 bases and J by 7 bases, with 17 bases left in between. CDR1 is SGHVS, CDR2 FNYEAQ, per germline. The CDR3 runs to 14 residues. CDR3 protein: CASGEMDRDGELFF. In nucleotides, the CDR3 is TGTGCCAGCGGAGAAATGGACCGTGACGGGGAGCTGTTTTTT.

The V and J genes are TRBV28 and TRBJ2-5, with D tentatively TRBD2 (5 bases). CDR1 and CDR2 from the germline V gene are MDHEN and SYDVKM. This CDR3 has 14 amino acids. V lost 6 bases to trimming and J lost 5 bases, with 16 bases between them. CDR3 amino acids: CASSTGLAGETQYF. The CDR3 DNA follows: TGTGCCAGCAGCACCGGGCTAGCCGGGGAGACCCAGTACTTC. Drawing the rest from reference TRBV28 and TRBJ2-5, the complete variable domain is DVKVTQSSRYLVKRTGEKVFLECVQDMDHENMFWYRQDPGLGLRLIYFSYDVKMKEKGDIPEGYSVSREKKERFSLILESASTNQTSMYLCASSTGLAGETQYFGPGTRLLVL.

The V gene is TRBV29-1, the J gene TRBJ2-2; 7 bases are shared with TRBD1. The J segment lost 5 bases and the V segment lost 8 bases, leaving 11 bases of the junction unmatched. The CDR3 sequence is 14 residues long. Germline V gene lookup returns CDR1 SQVTM and CDR2 ANQGSEA. In nucleotides, the CDR3 is TGCAGCTCCCACAGGGGAAGAGGAACCGGGGAGCTGTTTTTT. Translating it yields CSSHRGRGTGELFF.